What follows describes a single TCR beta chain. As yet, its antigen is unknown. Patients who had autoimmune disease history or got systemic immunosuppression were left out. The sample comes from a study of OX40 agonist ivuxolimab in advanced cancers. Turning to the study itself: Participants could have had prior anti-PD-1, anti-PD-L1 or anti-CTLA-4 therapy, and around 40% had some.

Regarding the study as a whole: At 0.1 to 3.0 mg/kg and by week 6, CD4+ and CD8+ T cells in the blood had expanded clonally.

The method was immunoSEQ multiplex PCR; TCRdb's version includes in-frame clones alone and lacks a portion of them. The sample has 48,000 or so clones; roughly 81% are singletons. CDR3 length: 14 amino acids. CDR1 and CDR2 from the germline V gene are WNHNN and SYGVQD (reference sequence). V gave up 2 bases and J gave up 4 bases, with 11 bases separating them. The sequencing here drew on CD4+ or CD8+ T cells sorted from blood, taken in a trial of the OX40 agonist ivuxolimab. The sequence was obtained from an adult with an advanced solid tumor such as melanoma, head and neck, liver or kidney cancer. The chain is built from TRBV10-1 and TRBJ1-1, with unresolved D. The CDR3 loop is CASSETMTTTEAFF. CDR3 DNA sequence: TGCGCCAGCAGTGAGACAATGACGACCACTGAAGCTTTCTTT.